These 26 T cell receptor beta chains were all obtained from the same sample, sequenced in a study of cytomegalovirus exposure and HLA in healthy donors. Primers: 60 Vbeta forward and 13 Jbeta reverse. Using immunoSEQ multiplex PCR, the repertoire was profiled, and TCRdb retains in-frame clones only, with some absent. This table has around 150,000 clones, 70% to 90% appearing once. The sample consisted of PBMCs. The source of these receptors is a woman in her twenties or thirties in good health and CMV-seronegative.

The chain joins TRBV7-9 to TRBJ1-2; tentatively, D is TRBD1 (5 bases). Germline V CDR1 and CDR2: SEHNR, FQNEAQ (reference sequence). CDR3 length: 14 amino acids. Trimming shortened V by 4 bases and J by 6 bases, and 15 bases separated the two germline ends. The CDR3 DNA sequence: TGTGCCAGCAGCTCCCCTGGGGCGTTCGATGGCTACACCTTC. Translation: CASSSPGAFDGYTF.

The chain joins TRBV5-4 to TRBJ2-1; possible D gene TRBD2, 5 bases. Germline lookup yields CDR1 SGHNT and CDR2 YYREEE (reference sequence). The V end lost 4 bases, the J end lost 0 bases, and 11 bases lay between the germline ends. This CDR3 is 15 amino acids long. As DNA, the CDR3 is TGTGCCAGCAGCAGTTCTAGCAGCTCCTACAATGAGCAGTTCTTC. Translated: CASSSSSSSYNEQFF.

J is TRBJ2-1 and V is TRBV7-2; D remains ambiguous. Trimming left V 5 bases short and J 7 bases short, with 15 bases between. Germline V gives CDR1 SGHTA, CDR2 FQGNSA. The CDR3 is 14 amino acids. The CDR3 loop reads CASSPSLVNNEQFF. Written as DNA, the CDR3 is TGTGCCAGCAGCCCCAGTCTAGTAAATAATGAGCAGTTCTTC.

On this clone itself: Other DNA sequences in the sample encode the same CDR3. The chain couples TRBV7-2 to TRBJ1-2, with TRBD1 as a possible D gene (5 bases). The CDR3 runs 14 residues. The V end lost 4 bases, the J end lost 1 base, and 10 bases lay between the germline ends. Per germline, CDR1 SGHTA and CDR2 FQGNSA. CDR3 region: CASSSQGNNYGYTF. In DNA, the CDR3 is TGTGCCAGCAGCTCGCAGGGCAATAACTATGGCTACACCTTC. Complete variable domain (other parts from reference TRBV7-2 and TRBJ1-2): GAGVSQSPSNKVTEKGKDVELRCDPISGHTALYWYRQSLGQGLEFLIYFQGNSAPDKSGLPSDRFSAERTGGSVSTLTIQRTQQEDSAVYLCASSSQGNNYGYTFGSGTRLTVV.

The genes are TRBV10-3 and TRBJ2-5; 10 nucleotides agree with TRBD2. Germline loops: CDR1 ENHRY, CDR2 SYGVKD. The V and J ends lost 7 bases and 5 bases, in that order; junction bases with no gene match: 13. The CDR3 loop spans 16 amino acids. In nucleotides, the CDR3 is TGTGCCATCAAGTCAGAAAGCGGGAGGGCGGGTGAGACCCAGTACTTC. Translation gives CAIKSESGRAGETQYF.

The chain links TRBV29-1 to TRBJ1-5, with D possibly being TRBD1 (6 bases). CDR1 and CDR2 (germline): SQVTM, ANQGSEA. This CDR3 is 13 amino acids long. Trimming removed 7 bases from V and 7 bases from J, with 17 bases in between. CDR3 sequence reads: CSAQQGRGQPQHF. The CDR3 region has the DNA TGCAGCGCCCAACAGGGCCGTGGGCAGCCCCAGCATTTT.

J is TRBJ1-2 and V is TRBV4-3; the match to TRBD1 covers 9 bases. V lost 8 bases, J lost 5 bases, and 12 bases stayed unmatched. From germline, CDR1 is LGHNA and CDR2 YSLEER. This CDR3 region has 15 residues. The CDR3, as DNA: TGCGCCAGCGGAAGAAGGGACAGGGCCCTTTATGGCTACACCTTC. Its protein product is CASGRRDRALYGYTF.

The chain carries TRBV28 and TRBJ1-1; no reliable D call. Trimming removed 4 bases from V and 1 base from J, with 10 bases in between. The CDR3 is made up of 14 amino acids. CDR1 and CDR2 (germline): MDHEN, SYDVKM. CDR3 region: CASSWIGGNTEAFF. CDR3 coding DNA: TGTGCCAGCAGTTGGATTGGAGGGAACACTGAAGCTTTCTTT.

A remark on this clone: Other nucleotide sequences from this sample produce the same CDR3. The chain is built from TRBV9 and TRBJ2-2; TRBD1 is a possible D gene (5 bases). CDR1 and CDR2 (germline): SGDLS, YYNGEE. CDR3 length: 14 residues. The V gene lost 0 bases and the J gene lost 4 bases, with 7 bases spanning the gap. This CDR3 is CASSVGGGTGELFF. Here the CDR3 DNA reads TGTGCCAGCAGCGTAGGGGGCGGCACCGGGGAGCTGTTTTTT.

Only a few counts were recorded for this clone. The CDR3 reads CASSETGVSTEAFF. As DNA, the CDR3 is TGTGCCAGCAGTGAGACTGGAGTCAGCACTGAAGCTTTCTTT. This chain joins TRBV6-1 and TRBJ1-1; D unclear. Germline CDR1 reads MNHNS; CDR2 reads SASEGT. The CDR3 loop spans 14 amino acids. V lost 3 bases, J lost 4 bases, and 12 bases lay in between.

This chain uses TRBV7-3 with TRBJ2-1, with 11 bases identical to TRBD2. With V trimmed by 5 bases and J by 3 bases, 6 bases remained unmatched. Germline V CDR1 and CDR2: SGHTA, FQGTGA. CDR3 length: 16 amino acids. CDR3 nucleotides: TGTGCCAGCAGCGCGCCACTAGCGGGAGACTACAATGAGCAGTTCTTC. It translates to CASSAPLAGDYNEQFF.

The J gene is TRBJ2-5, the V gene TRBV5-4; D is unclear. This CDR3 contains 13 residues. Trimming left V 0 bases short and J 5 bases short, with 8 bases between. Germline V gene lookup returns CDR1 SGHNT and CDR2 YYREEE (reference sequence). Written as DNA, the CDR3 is TGTGCCAGCAGCTTGGGTGGGCCCGAGACCCAGTACTTC. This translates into CASSLGGPETQYF.

CDR3 in DNA: TGCGCCAGCAGCCAAGAACTAGGTGACCCCAATCAGCCCCAGCATTTT. This codes for CASSQELGDPNQPQHF. The gene calls are TRBV4-1 and TRBJ1-5; D uncertain. Germline V gene data show CDR1 as MGHRA and CDR2 as YSYEKL. CDR3 size: 16 residues. With 0 bases removed from V and 3 bases from J, the gap between germline ends came to 12 bases.

The CDR3 spells CASSTGTSLGEQFF. CDR3 sequence (DNA): TGTGCCAGTAGTACCGGGACTAGTCTGGGTGAGCAGTTCTTC. The chain links TRBV19 to TRBJ2-1; TRBD2 matches 8 bases. The CDR3 totals 14 residues. V lost 4 bases to trimming and J lost 9 bases; unmatched junction nucleotides: 8. Germline CDR1 reads LNHDA; CDR2 reads SQIVND (reference sequence).

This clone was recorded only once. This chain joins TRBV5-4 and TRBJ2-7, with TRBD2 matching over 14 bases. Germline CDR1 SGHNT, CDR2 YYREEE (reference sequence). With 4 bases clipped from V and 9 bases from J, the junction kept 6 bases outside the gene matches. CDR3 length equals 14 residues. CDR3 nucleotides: TGTGCCAGCAGCCTCGGGACTAGCGGGAGACCGCAGTACTTC. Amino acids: CASSLGTSGRPQYF.

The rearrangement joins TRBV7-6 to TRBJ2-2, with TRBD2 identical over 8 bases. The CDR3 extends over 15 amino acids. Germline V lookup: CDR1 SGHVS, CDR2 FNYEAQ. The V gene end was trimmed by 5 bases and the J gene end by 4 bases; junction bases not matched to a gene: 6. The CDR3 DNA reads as TGTGCCAGCAGCCGGGGGGGAAGTGGCACCGGGGAGCTGTTTTTT. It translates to CASSRGGSGTGELFF.

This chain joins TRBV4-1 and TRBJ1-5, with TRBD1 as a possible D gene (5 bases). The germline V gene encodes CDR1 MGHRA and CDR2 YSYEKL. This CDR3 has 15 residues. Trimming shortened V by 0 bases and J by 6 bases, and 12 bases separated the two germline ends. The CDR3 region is CASSQDRSRGQPQHF. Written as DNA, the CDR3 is TGCGCCAGCAGCCAAGATCGATCAAGGGGTCAGCCCCAGCATTTT.

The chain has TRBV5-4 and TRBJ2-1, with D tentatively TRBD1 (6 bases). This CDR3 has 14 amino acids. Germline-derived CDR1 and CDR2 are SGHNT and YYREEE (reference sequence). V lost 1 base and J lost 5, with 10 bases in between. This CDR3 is CASSLIQGNNEQFF. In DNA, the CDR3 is TGTGCCAGCAGCTTGATACAGGGCAACAATGAGCAGTTCTTC.

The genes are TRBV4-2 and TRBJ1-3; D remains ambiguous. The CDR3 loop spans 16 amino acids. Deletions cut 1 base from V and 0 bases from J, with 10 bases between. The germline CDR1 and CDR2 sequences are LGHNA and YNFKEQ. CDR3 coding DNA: TGTGCCAGCAGCCAAGGGAGGACTATCTCTGGAAACACCATATATTTT. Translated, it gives CASSQGRTISGNTIYF.

Written as DNA, the CDR3 is TGTGCCAGCAGCTTCCCGCGACTAGCGGGAGGTGTCGGGGAGCTGTTTTTT. This gives the protein CASSFPRLAGGVGELFF. The chain combines TRBV7-6 with TRBJ2-2; 13 bases line up with TRBD2. V lost 3 bases, J lost 7 bases, and 8 bases stayed unmatched. This CDR3 spans 17 amino acids. Germline-derived CDR1 and CDR2 are SGHVS and FNYEAQ. The full variable domain, completed using reference TRBV7-6 and TRBJ2-2, is GAGVSQSPRYKVTKRGQDVALRCDPISGHVSLYWYRQALGQGPEFLTYFNYEAQQDKSGLPNDRFSAERPEGSISTLTIQRTEQRDSAMYRCASSFPRLAGGVGELFFGEGSRLTVL.

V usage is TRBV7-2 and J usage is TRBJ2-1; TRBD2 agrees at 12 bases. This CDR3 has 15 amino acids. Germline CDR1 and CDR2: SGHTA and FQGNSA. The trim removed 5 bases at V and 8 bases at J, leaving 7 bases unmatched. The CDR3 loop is CASSATSGGRDEQFF. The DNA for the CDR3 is TGTGCCAGCAGCGCCACTAGCGGGGGGCGGGATGAGCAGTTCTTC.

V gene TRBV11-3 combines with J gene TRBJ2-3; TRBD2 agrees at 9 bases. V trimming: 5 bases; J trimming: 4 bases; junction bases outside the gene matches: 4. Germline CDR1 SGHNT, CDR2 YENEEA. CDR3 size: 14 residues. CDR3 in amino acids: CASSPGLAADTQYF. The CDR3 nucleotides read TGTGCCAGCAGCCCGGGACTAGCAGCAGATACGCAGTATTTT.

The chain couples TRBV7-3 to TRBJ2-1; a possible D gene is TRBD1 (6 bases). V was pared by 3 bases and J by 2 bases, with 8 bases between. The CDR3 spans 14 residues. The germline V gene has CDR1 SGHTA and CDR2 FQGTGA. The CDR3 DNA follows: TGTGCCAGCAGCTTCGGGACAACCTACAATGAGCAGTTCTTC. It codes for CASSFGTTYNEQFF.

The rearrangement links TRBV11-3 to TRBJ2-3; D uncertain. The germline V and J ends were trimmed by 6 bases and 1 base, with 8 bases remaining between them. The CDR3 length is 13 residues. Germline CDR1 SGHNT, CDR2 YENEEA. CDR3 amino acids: CASRHTGTDTQYF. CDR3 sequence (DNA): TGTGCCAGCAGACACACCGGCACAGATACGCAGTATTTT.

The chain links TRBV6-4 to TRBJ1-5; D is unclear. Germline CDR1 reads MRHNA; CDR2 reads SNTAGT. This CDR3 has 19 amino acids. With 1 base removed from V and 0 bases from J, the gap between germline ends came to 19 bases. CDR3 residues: CASSDCGQVGSNSNQPQHF. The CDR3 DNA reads TGTGCCAGCAGTGACTGCGGGCAGGTAGGGTCCAATAGCAATCAGCCCCAGCATTTT.

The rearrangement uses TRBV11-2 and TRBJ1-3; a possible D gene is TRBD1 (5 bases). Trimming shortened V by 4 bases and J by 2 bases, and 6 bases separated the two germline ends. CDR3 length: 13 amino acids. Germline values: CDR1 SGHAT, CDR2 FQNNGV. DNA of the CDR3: TGTGCCAGCAGCTGGGGGGCTGGAAACACCATATATTTT. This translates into CASSWGAGNTIYF.